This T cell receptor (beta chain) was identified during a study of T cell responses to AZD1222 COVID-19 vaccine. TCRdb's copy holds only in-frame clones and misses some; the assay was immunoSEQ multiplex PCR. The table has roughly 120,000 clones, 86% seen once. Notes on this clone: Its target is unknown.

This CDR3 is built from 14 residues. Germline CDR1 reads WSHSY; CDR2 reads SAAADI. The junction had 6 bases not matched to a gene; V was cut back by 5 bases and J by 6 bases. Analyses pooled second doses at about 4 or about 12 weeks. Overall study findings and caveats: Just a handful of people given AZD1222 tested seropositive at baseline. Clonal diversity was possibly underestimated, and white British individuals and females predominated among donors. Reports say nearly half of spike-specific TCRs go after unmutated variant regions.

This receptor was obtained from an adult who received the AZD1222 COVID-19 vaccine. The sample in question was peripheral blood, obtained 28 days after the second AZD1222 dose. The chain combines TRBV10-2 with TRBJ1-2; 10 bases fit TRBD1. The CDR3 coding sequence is TGCGCCAGCAGTCTGGCCGGGACAGGGGATGGCTACACCTTC. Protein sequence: CASSLAGTGDGYTF.